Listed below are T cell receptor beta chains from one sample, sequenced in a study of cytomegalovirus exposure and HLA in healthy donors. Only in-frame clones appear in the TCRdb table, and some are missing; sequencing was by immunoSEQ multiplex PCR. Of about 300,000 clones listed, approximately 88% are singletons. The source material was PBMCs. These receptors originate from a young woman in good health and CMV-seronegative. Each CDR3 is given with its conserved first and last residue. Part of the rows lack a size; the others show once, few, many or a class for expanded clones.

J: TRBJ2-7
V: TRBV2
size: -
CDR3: CATQVAGGYEQYF

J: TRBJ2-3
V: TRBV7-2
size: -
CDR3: CASSQVGQGSADTQYF

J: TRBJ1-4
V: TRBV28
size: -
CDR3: CASSVPTGGLSEKLFF

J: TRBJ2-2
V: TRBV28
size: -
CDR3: CASSLFSPSRGTGELFF

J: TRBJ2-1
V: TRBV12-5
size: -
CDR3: CASGLGGLTTRGEQFF

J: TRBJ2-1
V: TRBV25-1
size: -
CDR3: CASSEETSGRAHEQFF

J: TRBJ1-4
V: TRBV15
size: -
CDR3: CATSRGQLNEKLFF

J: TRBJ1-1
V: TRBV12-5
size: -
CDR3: CASGFGLNTEAFF

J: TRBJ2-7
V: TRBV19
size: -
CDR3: CASSMPGQGIYEQYF

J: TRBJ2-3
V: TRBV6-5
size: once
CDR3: CASSYSGLAGADTQYF

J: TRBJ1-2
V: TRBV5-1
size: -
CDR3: CASSLDPSRGQRLGYTF

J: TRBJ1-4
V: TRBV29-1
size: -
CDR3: CSVWGGGNEKLFF

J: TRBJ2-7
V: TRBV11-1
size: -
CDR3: CASSFLTRQGGTSYEQYF

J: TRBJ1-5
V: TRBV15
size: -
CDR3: CATRGEVTSNQPQHF

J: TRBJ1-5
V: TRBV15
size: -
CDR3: CATSRTGGGNQPQHF

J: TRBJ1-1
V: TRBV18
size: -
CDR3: CASSPGRNTEAFF

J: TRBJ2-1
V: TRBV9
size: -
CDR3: CASSAPGGYNEQFF

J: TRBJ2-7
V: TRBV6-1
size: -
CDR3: CASSVDRAYEQYF

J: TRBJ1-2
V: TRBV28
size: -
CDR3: CASSFRGVFNGYTF

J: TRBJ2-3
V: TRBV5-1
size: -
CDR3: CASSIRVTDTQYF

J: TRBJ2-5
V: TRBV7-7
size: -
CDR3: CASSTGTVSGETQYF

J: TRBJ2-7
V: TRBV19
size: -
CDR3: CASSQDRDYEQYF

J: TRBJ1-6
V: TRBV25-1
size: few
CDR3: CASSPPGGRMTPLHF

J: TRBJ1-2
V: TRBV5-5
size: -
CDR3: CASSPLHADRVANYGYTF

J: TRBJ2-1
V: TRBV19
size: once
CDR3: CASSLRTERRQFF

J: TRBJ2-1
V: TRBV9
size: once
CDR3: CASSPPGLAGGTYNEQFF

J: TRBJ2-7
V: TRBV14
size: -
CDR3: CASSQVQGFIGEQYF

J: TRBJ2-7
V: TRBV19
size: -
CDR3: CASRQNNRAHEQYF

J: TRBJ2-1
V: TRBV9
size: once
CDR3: CASSVAGLTYNEQFF

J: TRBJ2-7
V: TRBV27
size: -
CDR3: CASASRGGGAYEQYF

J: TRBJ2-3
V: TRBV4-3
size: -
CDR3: CASSQGLAAQYF

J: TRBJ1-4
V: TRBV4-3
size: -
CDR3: CASSQDTGTGGNEKLFF

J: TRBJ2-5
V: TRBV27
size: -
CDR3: CASSFLRGETQYF

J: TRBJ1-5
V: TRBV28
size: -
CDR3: CASSADSLHLNQPQHF

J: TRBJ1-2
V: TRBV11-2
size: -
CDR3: CASSSEGTSMNYGYTF

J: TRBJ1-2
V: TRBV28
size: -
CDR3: CASSQGAGRYGYTF

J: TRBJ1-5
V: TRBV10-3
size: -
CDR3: CATRTGVSNQPQHF

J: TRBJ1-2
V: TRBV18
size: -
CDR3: CASGGARNHELVGYTF

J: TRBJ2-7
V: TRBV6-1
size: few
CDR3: CASVFSQVYEQYF

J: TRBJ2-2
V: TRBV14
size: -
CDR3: CASSHLSGSGTGELFF

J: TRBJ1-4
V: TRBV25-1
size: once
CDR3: CASSRGSREKLFF

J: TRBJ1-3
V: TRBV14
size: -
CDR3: CASSQDAAWNTIYF

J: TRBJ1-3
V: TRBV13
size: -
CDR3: CASSYSLEVFSSGNTIYF

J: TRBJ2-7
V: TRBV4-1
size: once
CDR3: CASSLPGTGNYEQYF

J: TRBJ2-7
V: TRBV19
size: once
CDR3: CASSQWGLGEQYF

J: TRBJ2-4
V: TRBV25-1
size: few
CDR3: CASVDEVGGSKNIQYF

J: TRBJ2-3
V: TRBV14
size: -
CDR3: CASSQLAGFADTQYF